This record covers a single T cell receptor beta chain. V dropped 5 bases and J dropped 7 bases, with 12 bases sitting between them. Germline V CDR1 and CDR2: SGHNT, YENEEA. This CDR3 region has 12 residues. CD3+CD4+ and CD3+CD8+ cells were FACS-sorted from thawed unstimulated PBMCs. This sample is part of a study of T cell clones after liver transplantation. Study summary: Timepoints were pre-transplant, pre-withdrawal, and after withdrawal was completed or failed.

Sequenced by immunoSEQ multiplex PCR; TCRdb stores in-frame clones only, minus some. This table has some 120,000 clones, 90% appearing once. The sample here was CD4+ T cells from blood, taken 12 months after liver transplant. This receptor was obtained from a human patient who received a liver transplant. The T cells may partly be graft donor cells. This chain links TRBV11-3 with TRBJ2-7; no clear D gene. The CDR3 reads CASSVHYGEQYF. The CDR3 DNA is TGTGCCAGCAGCGTGCATTACGGGGAGCAGTACTTC.